This T cell receptor (beta chain) was observed in a study of shared clonotypes between healthy human individuals. Study-level results: What naive subsets generally showed was a larger estimated richness than memory subsets showed. When compared with the clonotypes that were shared by all four sorted-subset donors, the non-shared clonotypes turned out to have lower generation probabilities.

A note on this clone: Its antigen is still unknown.

Per the germline V gene, CDR1 is SGHDN and CDR2 is FVKESK. The length of the CDR3 is 21 residues. J gave up 1 base and V 2 bases, and 19 bases lay outside the gene matches. The assay was immunoSEQ multiplex PCR, and TCRdb's table has in-frame clones only and misses some. In the table there are under 550,000 clones, 96% of which are singletons. Caucasian adults residing in Nashville, Tennessee made up all the donors. Sequencing was carried out using naive CD4+ T cells sorted from blood. Subset in this sample: CD45RA+ positively selected. This sequence originates from a woman between 25 and 40 years old in good health. The chain uses TRBV14 and TRBJ2-5; 10 positions match TRBD2. The CDR3 DNA follows: TGTGCCAGCAGCCAAATTAGGAGTCGGGCTAGCGGGAGAGTGCGCCAAGAGACCCAGTACTTC. Residues: CASSQIRSRASGRVRQETQYF.